The rows below give T cell receptor beta chains drawn from one sample of a study of control samples from healthy donors and cancer patients. Profiling relied on immunoSEQ multiplex PCR, and the TCRdb table lists in-frame clones only, not all of them. This table holds about 21,000 clones, less than 90% found once. Sequencing was carried out using PBMCs. The receptors here all came from a man in his 60s with colorectal cancer. The CDR3 runs from the conserved cysteine through the conserved F or W. The order of the fields is CDR3 length, V gene, clone size, J gene, D gene, CDR3 DNA, CDR3 protein. D genes are given only for firm matches. Some rows have no size entry. The others give once, few or many, or a class for an expanded clone.

len: 15
v_gene: TRBV4-1
abundance: .
j_gene: TRBJ1-2
d_gene: .
CDR3nt: TGCGCCAGCAGCATCGGGTCCGACAGAGTTTTAAGCTACACCTTC
CDR3aa: CASSIGSDRVLSYTF

len: 14
v_gene: TRBV5-1
abundance: .
j_gene: TRBJ1-2
d_gene: TRBD1
CDR3nt: TGCGCCAGCAGCTCTGGACAGGGGAACTATGGCTACACCTTC
CDR3aa: CASSSGQGNYGYTF

len: 15
v_gene: TRBV6-5
abundance: .
j_gene: TRBJ1-6
d_gene: .
CDR3nt: TGTGCCAGCAGTCCTATAGGGCGGGGTAATTCACCCCTCCACTTT
CDR3aa: CASSPIGRGNSPLHF

len: 13
v_gene: TRBV5-1
abundance: few
j_gene: TRBJ2-3
d_gene: TRBD2
CDR3nt: TGCGCCAGCCTCCGGGAGGTGACAGATACGCAGTATTTT
CDR3aa: CASLREVTDTQYF

len: 17
v_gene: TRBV5-1
abundance: .
j_gene: TRBJ1-6
d_gene: TRBD1
CDR3nt: TGCGCCAGCAGCTTGGGTGTGAAAGAGGGGGCTGGTTCACCCCTCCACTTT
CDR3aa: CASSLGVKEGAGSPLHF

len: 13
v_gene: TRBV11-3
abundance: .
j_gene: TRBJ2-7
d_gene: TRBD2
CDR3nt: TGTGCCAGCAGCTTAGATGGGGAGGGCGAGCAGTACTTC
CDR3aa: CASSLDGEGEQYF

len: 12
v_gene: TRBV5-6
abundance: once
j_gene: TRBJ1-5
d_gene: TRBD1
CDR3nt: TGTGCCAGCACAGGACAGGGACAGCCCCAGCATTTT
CDR3aa: CASTGQGQPQHF

len: 11
v_gene: TRBV2
abundance: once
j_gene: TRBJ2-3
d_gene: .
CDR3nt: TGTGCCAGCAGCCTAGGGGATACGCAGTATTTT
CDR3aa: CASSLGDTQYF

len: 15
v_gene: TRBV18
abundance: .
j_gene: TRBJ2-5
d_gene: .
CDR3nt: TGTGCCAGCTCACCCCCCGTTAACAAGGAAGAGACCCAGTACTTC
CDR3aa: CASSPPVNKEETQYF

len: 16
v_gene: TRBV5-4
abundance: .
j_gene: TRBJ2-2
d_gene: TRBD1
CDR3nt: TGTGCCAGCAAACCCGGGGGGACAGGGATTTCCGGGGAGCTGTTTTTT
CDR3aa: CASKPGGTGISGELFF

len: 14
v_gene: TRBV18
abundance: .
j_gene: TRBJ1-2
d_gene: TRBD1
CDR3nt: TGTGCCAGCTCACCGACAGGGGATGACTATGGCTACACCTTC
CDR3aa: CASSPTGDDYGYTF

len: 12
v_gene: TRBV4-1
abundance: few
j_gene: TRBJ2-1
d_gene: .
CDR3nt: TGCGCCAGCAGCCAAGATAACAATGAGCAGTTCTTC
CDR3aa: CASSQDNNEQFF

len: 13
v_gene: TRBV10-2
abundance: .
j_gene: TRBJ2-7
d_gene: .
CDR3nt: TGCGCCAGCAGCCTAGGAGGCAGGTACGAGCAGTACTTC
CDR3aa: CASSLGGRYEQYF

len: 15
v_gene: TRBV6-5
abundance: .
j_gene: TRBJ1-1
d_gene: .
CDR3nt: TGTGCCAGCAATCCTTCGGGGCCAGTAGGCACTGAAGCTTTCTTT
CDR3aa: CASNPSGPVGTEAFF

len: 16
v_gene: TRBV5-1
abundance: .
j_gene: TRBJ2-3
d_gene: TRBD2
CDR3nt: TGCGCCAGCAGCTTGCCTAGCGGGGGGGCTTCAGATACGCAGTATTTT
CDR3aa: CASSLPSGGASDTQYF